This TCR beta chain comes out of a study of T cells in Graves' hyperthyroidism and ophthalmopathy. The CDR3 has 14 amino acids. V lost 3 bases to trimming and J lost 1 base, with 11 bases between them. Germline lookup yields CDR1 DFQATT and CDR2 SNEGSKA (reference sequence). Regions amplified from RNA transcripts were the TCR beta CDR3 regions. The HTBI primer set was used in a first-round RT-PCR of the TCR CDR3. TCRdb ran MiXCR on the multiplex PCR reads and lists one entry per CDR3 protein. The sample has fewer than 650,000 distinct CDR3 sequences, around 15% seen once. Exclusion of patients followed from uncontrolled infection, other autoimmune disease, pregnancy or lactation.

This receptor was obtained from a middle-aged woman with Graves' hyperthyroidism. This chain links TRBV20-1 with TRBJ2-3; D gene uncertain. The source material was blood. The CDR3 DNA follows: TGCAGTGCTAGCCCACGTGGGGGCACAGATACGCAGTATTTT. As protein: CSASPRGGTDTQYF.